This T cell receptor (beta chain) appears in the sequencing data of a study of blood T cell repertoires in COVID-19. About the study: Material from acute and convalescent COVID-19 was sourced from the United States, Italy and Spain.

Assay: immunoSEQ multiplex PCR; the TCRdb copy retains only in-frame clones and omits some. The data show over 30,000 clones, over 75% seen once. This clone has just a few counts. Sample: peripheral blood. This TCR was recovered from a man older than 75 with active or convalescent COVID-19.

In DNA form, the CDR3 reads TGCAGCGTTGATGACAGGGGAAACACTGAAGCTTTCTTT. As protein: CSVDDRGNTEAFF. The V call is TRBV29-1, the J call TRBJ1-1; TRBD1 aligns across 8 bases. Germline V gene sequence: CDR1 SQVTM, CDR2 ANQGSEA. Trimming took 3 bases from V and 2 from J; bases not matched to a gene: 2. This CDR3 is 13 amino acids long.